These 32 T cell receptor beta chains originate from one sample sequenced in a study of blood T cells in healthy people across ages. The second PCR ran roughly 6 to 12 cycles with a sample-barcoded 5' primer and J-beta primers. TCRdb passed the 5' RACE reads through MiXCR, listing each CDR3 protein once. The table records approximately 2,000,000 distinct CDR3 sequences, roughly two fifths of them present only once. Sequencing was performed on blood. Receptors originate from a human donor in good health.

The rearrangement uses TRBV7-6 and TRBJ2-2; D is perhaps TRBD1 (5 bases). The CDR3 has 16 amino acids. V was shortened by 1 base and J by 1 base, with 10 bases between the two germline ends. Looked up from germline, CDR1 is SGHVS and CDR2 is FNYEAQ. In nucleotides, the CDR3 is TGTGCCAGCAGCTTAGAGGGCGGACAGAACACCGGGGAGCTGTTTTTT. Its protein product is CASSLEGGQNTGELFF. Looking up the rest from reference TRBV7-6 and TRBJ2-2 gives the full variable domain: GAGVSQSPRYKVTKRGQDVALRCDPISGHVSLYWYRQALGQGPEFLTYFNYEAQQDKSGLPNDRFSAERPEGSISTLTIQRTEQRDSAMYRCASSLEGGQNTGELFFGEGSRLTVL.

This clonotype was picked up one time. CDR3 bases: TGCAGTGCTATCGGGACAGCCTATAACTATGGCTACACCTTC. It is translated as CSAIGTAYNYGYTF. V and J are TRBV20-1 and TRBJ1-2, with TRBD1 identical over 7 bases. The length of the CDR3 is 14 residues. Looked up from germline, CDR1 is DFQATT and CDR2 is SNEGSKA (reference sequence). V was clipped by 4 bases and J by 1 base; unmatched bases: 6.

There are a few counts of this clonotype. The genes are TRBV7-2 and TRBJ2-6, with D possibly TRBD2 on 5 matching bases. CDR3 length: 15 residues. CDR1 and CDR2 from the germline V gene are SGHTA and FQGNSA. V was shortened by 5 bases and J by 3 bases, with 11 bases between the two germline ends. Here the CDR3 reads CASSEGGGGANVLTF. CDR3 bases: TGTGCCAGCAGCGAGGGCGGCGGTGGGGCCAACGTCCTGACTTTC. Filled out from reference TRBV7-2 and TRBJ2-6, the complete variable domain reads GAGVSQSPSNKVTEKGKDVELRCDPISGHTALYWYRQSLGQGLEFLIYFQGNSAPDKSGLPSDRFSAERTGGSVSTLTIQRTQQEDSAVYLCASSEGGGGANVLTFGAGSRLTVL.

This sequence joins TRBV5-1 and TRBJ1-4; 10 nucleotides match TRBD1. In germline, CDR1 is SGHRS, CDR2 YFSETQ. Trimming removed 3 bases from V and 10 bases from J; junction bases left unmatched: 9. CDR3 length: 15 amino acids. CDR3 in DNA: TGCGCCAGCAGCTCGAAGACAGGGGGCGGGAGAAAACTGTTTTTT. Protein sequence: CASSSKTGGGRKLFF.

The table lists this clonotype with a count of one. A much larger clone differs by one base, so this may be a read error. CDR3 sequence: CASRDRAETGELFF. CDR3 sequence (DNA): TGTGCCAGCAGGGACCGGGCGGAGACCGGGGAGCTGTTTTTT. This chain joins TRBV6-1 and TRBJ2-2; D not resolved. Trimming left V 6 bases short and J 5 bases short, with 13 bases between. Germline CDR1 reads MNHNS; CDR2 reads SASEGT. The CDR3 is 14 residues long.

This clonotype turned up a few times. V usage is TRBV6-1 and J usage is TRBJ1-2; D remains ambiguous. The CDR3 length is 15 residues. The V gene lost 6 bases and the J gene lost 4 bases, with 18 bases spanning the gap. Germline assignment: CDR1 MNHNS and CDR2 SASEGT. The CDR3 DNA reads as TGTGCCAGCAGCGCGGACGGAGTCTTGATCTATGGCTACACCTTC. Translation: CASSADGVLIYGYTF.

This clonotype was found a few times. V usage is TRBV9 and J usage is TRBJ2-3; 7 nucleotides agree with TRBD2. This CDR3 comprises 16 residues. The V gene's germline CDR1 is SGDLS and CDR2 YYNGEE. V trimming: 3 bases; J trimming: 0 bases; junction bases outside the gene matches: 7. CDR3 residues: CASSGGGGLSTDTQYF. In nucleotides, the CDR3 is TGTGCCAGCAGCGGTGGGGGGGGACTAAGCACAGATACGCAGTATTTT.

In its sample, this clonotype was seen a few times. This chain uses TRBV29-1 with TRBJ1-4; TRBD1 aligns across 8 bases. The germline V gene has CDR1 SQVTM and CDR2 ANQGSEA. J lost 8 bases, V lost 7 bases, and 6 bases had no gene match. The CDR3 covers 12 residues. The CDR3 loop reads CSGGQGGEKLFF. CDR3 bases: TGCAGCGGCGGACAGGGAGGAGAAAAACTGTTTTTT.

This clonotype was seen just once. The chain links TRBV20-1 to TRBJ2-1; TRBD1 aligns across 9 bases. The germline CDR1 and CDR2 sequences are DFQATT and SNEGSKA (reference sequence). The CDR3 is made up of 15 amino acids. Trimming took 3 bases from V and 4 from J; bases not matched to a gene: 7. Here the CDR3 reads CSARTGGPLYNEQFF. Written as DNA, the CDR3 is TGCAGTGCTAGGACAGGGGGACCCCTATACAATGAGCAGTTCTTC.

At least ten counts were recorded for this clonotype. The chain has TRBV5-5 and TRBJ2-3, with D maybe TRBD1 (5 bases). CDR1 SGHKS and CDR2 YYEKEE come from the germline V gene (reference sequence). The CDR3 loop spans 14 amino acids. V was cut by 0 bases and J by 2 bases, with 7 bases left in between. The CDR3 DNA sequence: TGTGCCAGCAGCTTGGGACAGTTCACAGATACGCAGTATTTT. As protein: CASSLGQFTDTQYF.

The CDR3, as DNA: TGTGCCAGCAGGACAGGGTCAACTAATGAAAAACTGTTTTTT. It codes for CASRTGSTNEKLFF. The rearrangement uses TRBV2 and TRBJ1-4, with 7 positions matching TRBD1. The CDR3 extends over 14 amino acids. The ends lost 6 bases at V and 0 bases at J; junction bases unmatched: 1. Germline values: CDR1 SNHLY, CDR2 FYNNEI.

This clonotype came up a few times. The chain links TRBV20-1 to TRBJ2-1; 9 nucleotides match TRBD2. CDR3 length: 14 residues. J gave up 6 bases and V 5 bases, and 8 bases lay outside the gene matches. Germline values: CDR1 DFQATT, CDR2 SNEGSKA (reference sequence). CDR3 bases: TGCAGTGCTTTTCGCGGGGGGGCAGGCAATGAGCAGTTCTTC. This encodes CSAFRGGAGNEQFF.

The V and J genes are TRBV3-1 and TRBJ2-1, with 7 nucleotides matching TRBD1. The germline V gene has CDR1 LGHDT and CDR2 YNNKEL (reference sequence). There are 15 residues in the CDR3. V shed 4 bases and J 3 bases; nucleotides not matched to a gene: 6. The CDR3 loop reads CASSRPGQYYNEQFF. CDR3 nucleotides: TGTGCCAGCAGCCGACCGGGACAGTACTACAATGAGCAGTTCTTC.

The chain employs TRBV11-2 and TRBJ2-3; possibly TRBD1 for D (6 bases). Germline assignment: CDR1 SGHAT and CDR2 FQNNGV. The CDR3 covers 16 residues. V was cut by 1 base and J by 0 bases, with 11 bases left in between. The CDR3 protein is CASSLGTDPSTDTQYF. The CDR3 DNA is TGTGCCAGCAGCTTAGGGACAGACCCTAGCACAGATACGCAGTATTTT. Full variable domain (remainder filled in from reference TRBV11-2 and TRBJ2-3): EAGVAQSPRYKIIEKRQSVAFWCNPISGHATLYWYQQILGQGPKLLIQFQNNGVVDDSQLPKDRFSAERLKGVDSTLKIQPAKLEDSAVYLCASSLGTDPSTDTQYFGPGTRLTVL.

As concerns this clonotype: An end of the junction differs from the germline gene, which may be a read error. The rearrangement links TRBV27 to TRBJ1-2; D unclear. Germline CDR1 MNHEY, CDR2 SMNVEV (reference sequence). The length of the CDR3 is 14 residues. The CDR3 region is CASNLSGGPYGYTF. CDR3 DNA sequence: TGTGCCAGCAATTTATCAGGAGGCCCCTATGGCTACACCTTC.

This clonotype was seen once. One junction end does not reproduce the germline sequence, and a read error may be involved. The chain is built from TRBV9 and TRBJ1-2; D is unclear. Germline V lookup: CDR1 SGDLS, CDR2 YYNGEE. The CDR3 length is 14 residues. The CDR3 region is CTSSILGSRYGYTF. DNA of the CDR3: TGTACCAGCAGCATCTTAGGCAGCCGCTATGGCTACACCTTC.

This chain links TRBV13 with TRBJ2-7; perhaps D is TRBD1 or TRBD2 (5 bases each). The CDR3 is 14 amino acids. Germline V gene lookup returns CDR1 PRHDT and CDR2 FYEKMQ (reference sequence). V lost 7 bases and J 0 bases, leaving 13 bases between the germline ends. The CDR3 here is CASTGASSSYEQYF. CDR3 sequence (DNA): TGTGCCAGCACCGGGGCGTCTAGCTCCTACGAGCAGTACTTC.

The chain combines TRBV9 with TRBJ2-1; 8 bases are a match to TRBD1. The CDR3 consists of 13 residues. V shed 0 bases and J 16 bases; nucleotides not matched to a gene: 9. Germline-derived CDR1 and CDR2 are SGDLS and YYNGEE. CDR3 bases: TGTGCCAGCAGCGTAGGGACAGGGTATGAAGCTTTCTTC. Amino acids: CASSVGTGYEAFF.

This clonotype was detected a few times. The gene calls are TRBV7-3 and TRBJ2-7; D uncertain. Matching the DNA end better, TRBJ2-5 makes the J call doubtful. The CDR3 is made up of 13 amino acids. The germline V gene has CDR1 SGHTA and CDR2 FQGTGA. The CDR3 spells CASSLTGSVTQYF. CDR3 nucleotide sequence: TGTGCCAGCAGCTTAACTGGCAGCGTGACCCAGTACTTC.

The CDR3 DNA follows: TGTGCCAGCAGCCAAGTTGGTAGTCTCTCTAATACGCAGTATTTT. Amino acids: CASSQVGSLSNTQYF. V is TRBV4-2 and J is TRBJ2-3; D is undetermined. Trimming removed 1 base at V and 7 bases at J, with 15 bases between. Germline assignment: CDR1 LGHNA and CDR2 YNFKEQ. CDR3 length equals 15 residues.

This clonotype occurred a few times. This sequence joins TRBV20-1 and TRBJ2-1; 9 positions agree with TRBD2. Losses at the gene ends were 5 bases for V and 10 bases for J; bases not matched to a gene: 12. Germline values: CDR1 DFQATT, CDR2 SNEGSKA (reference sequence). CDR3 length: 14 amino acids. Here the CDR3 DNA reads TGCAGTGCTCCCGGGACTAGCTTTGGGGGCGAGCAGTTCTTC. It is translated as CSAPGTSFGGEQFF.

The sample holds many counts of this clonotype. The rearrangement uses TRBV12-3 or TRBV12-4 and TRBJ2-3; D might be TRBD2 (7 bases). The length of the CDR3 is 15 residues. Deletions cut 5 bases from V and 2 bases from J, with 14 bases between. CDR3 DNA: TGTGCCAGCAGTCTACGGGGGGCCGACACAGATACGCAGTATTTT. Translated: CASSLRGADTDTQYF.

Turning to this clonotype: Lacking the conserved final phenylalanine or tryptophan, this CDR3 likely reflects a read error. The chain links TRBV29-1 to TRBJ2-5; TRBD1 agrees at 9 bases. CDR3 length equals 14 residues. V lost 6 bases and J lost 4; bases outside the gene matches: 9. Germline V gives CDR1 SQVTM, CDR2 ANQGSEA. CDR3 in amino acids: CSVAVTGGGETQYL. The CDR3 DNA sequence: TGCAGCGTGGCGGTCACAGGGGGCGGAGAGACCCAGTACTTG.

This clonotype was detected only a few times. The chain links TRBV29-1 to TRBJ1-1, with a possible D match to TRBD1 (5 bases). CDR1 is SQVTM and CDR2 is ANQGSEA in the germline V gene. The V end lost 5 bases, the J end lost 0 bases, and 10 bases lay between the germline ends. This CDR3 has 13 residues. The CDR3 DNA sequence: TGCAGCGTTACGGGGGTAATGAACACTGAAGCTTTCTTT. This gives the protein CSVTGVMNTEAFF.

This clonotype was counted only a few times. The V call is TRBV11-2, the J call TRBJ2-7; TRBD2 aligns across 7 bases. Germline V gene data show CDR1 as SGHAT and CDR2 as FQNNGV. CDR3 length equals 16 residues. Trimming took 0 bases from V and 0 from J; bases not matched to a gene: 5. The CDR3 sequence: CASSLEGTTFSYEQYF. CDR3 in DNA: TGTGCCAGCAGCTTAGAAGGGACTACTTTCTCCTACGAGCAGTACTTC.

The sample holds one count of this clonotype. This chain's CDR3 is CASSQQISTDTQYF. CDR3 in DNA: TGCGCCAGCAGCCAACAGATTAGCACAGATACGCAGTATTTT. The gene calls are TRBV4-3 and TRBJ2-3; D gene unclear. Germline CDR1 reads LGHNA; CDR2 reads YSLEER. This CDR3 has 14 residues. V was shortened by 2 bases and J by 0 bases, with 6 bases between the two germline ends.

This clonotype was counted a few times. The J gene is TRBJ2-7, the V gene TRBV6-5; 9 nucleotides agree with TRBD2. The CDR3 contains 16 residues. Germline assignment: CDR1 MNHEY and CDR2 SVGAGI. V was clipped by 6 bases and J by 5 bases; unmatched bases: 14. The CDR3 loop is CASRSSRGGLLDEQYF. As DNA, the CDR3 is TGTGCCAGCAGATCCTCGCGGGGGGGCCTACTCGACGAGCAGTACTTC.

V and J are TRBV6-5 and TRBJ1-1; the D gene is possibly TRBD1 (5 bases). The CDR3 runs to 13 residues. The germline gives CDR1 MNHEY, CDR2 SVGAGI. With 5 bases removed from V and 4 bases from J, the gap between germline ends came to 11 bases. CDR3 sequence: CASSLDISTEAFF. In DNA form, the CDR3 reads TGTGCCAGCAGTCTGGACATTAGCACTGAAGCTTTCTTT.

The table lists this clonotype with a count of one. A read error may explain this, as a much larger clone is one base away. The CDR3 carries no conserved terminal phenylalanine or tryptophan, so it likely arises from a read error. V gene TRBV7-2 combines with J gene TRBJ1-2, with 8 bases that match TRBD1. The junction had 12 bases not matched to a gene; V was cut back by 5 bases and J by 7 bases. CDR3 length: 15 amino acids. CDR1 is SGHTA and CDR2 is FQGNSA in the germline V gene. The DNA of the CDR3 is TGTGCCAGCAGCCTAAGGGGCCGGGACAGGTTTGGCTACACCTGC. Encoded protein: CASSLRGRDRFGYTC.

This clonotype was recorded a few times. The chain has TRBV7-9 and TRBJ1-2, with 7 bases identical to TRBD1. This CDR3 comprises 15 residues. V gave up 0 bases and J gave up 7 bases; unmatched junction bases: 8. From germline, CDR1 is SEHNR and CDR2 FQNEAQ (reference sequence). For the CDR3, the DNA is TGTGCCAGCAGCTTAGCAGGGGACAGAATTTTTGGCTACACCTTC. Translated: CASSLAGDRIFGYTF.

This chain connects TRBV9 to TRBJ2-4; maybe TRBD2 (5 bases). Trimming took off 3 bases at V and 5 bases at J, with 12 bases between the two ends. The CDR3 has 14 residues. Germline assignment: CDR1 SGDLS and CDR2 YYNGEE. The CDR3 DNA reads TGTGCCAGCAGCGACGGGATTGCCCAAAACATTCAGTACTTC. Translated: CASSDGIAQNIQYF.

A few counts support this clonotype. This chain joins TRBV7-9 and TRBJ2-1, with TRBD2 matching over 16 bases. Trimming removed 3 bases from V and 12 bases from J; junction bases left unmatched: 8. The CDR3 is 16 residues long. Germline V gene lookup returns CDR1 SEHNR and CDR2 FQNEAQ (reference sequence). As DNA, the CDR3 is TGTGCCAGCAGCTTTGCAGGGACTAGCGGGGGGGCATGGCAGTTCTTC. Amino acid sequence: CASSFAGTSGGAWQFF.